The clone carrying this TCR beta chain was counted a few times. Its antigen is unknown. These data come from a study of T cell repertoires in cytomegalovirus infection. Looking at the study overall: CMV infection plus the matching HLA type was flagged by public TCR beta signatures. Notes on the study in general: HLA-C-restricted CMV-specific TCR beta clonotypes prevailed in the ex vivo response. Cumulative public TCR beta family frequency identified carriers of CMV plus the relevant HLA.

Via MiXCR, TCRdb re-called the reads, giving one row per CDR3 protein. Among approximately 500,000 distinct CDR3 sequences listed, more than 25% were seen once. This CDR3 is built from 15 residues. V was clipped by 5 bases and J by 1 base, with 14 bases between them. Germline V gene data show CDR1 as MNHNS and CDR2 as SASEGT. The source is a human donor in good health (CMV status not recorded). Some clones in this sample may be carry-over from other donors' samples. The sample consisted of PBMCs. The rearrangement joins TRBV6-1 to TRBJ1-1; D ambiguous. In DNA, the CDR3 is TGTGCCAGCAGTATAAGCACAGAGCCGAACACTGAAGCTTTCTTT. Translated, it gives CASSISTEPNTEAFF.